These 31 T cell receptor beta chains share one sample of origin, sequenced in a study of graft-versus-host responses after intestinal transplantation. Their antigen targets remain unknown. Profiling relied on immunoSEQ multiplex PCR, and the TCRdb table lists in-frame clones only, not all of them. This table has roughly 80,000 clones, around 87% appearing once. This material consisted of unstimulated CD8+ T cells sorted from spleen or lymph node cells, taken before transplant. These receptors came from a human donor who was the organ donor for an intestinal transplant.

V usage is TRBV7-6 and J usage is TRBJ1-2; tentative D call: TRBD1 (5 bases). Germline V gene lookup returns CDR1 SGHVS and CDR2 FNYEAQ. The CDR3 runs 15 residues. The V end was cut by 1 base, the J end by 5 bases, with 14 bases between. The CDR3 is CASSLGGTGFYGYTF. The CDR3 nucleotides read TGTGCCAGCAGCTTAGGAGGGACGGGGTTTTATGGCTACACCTTC.

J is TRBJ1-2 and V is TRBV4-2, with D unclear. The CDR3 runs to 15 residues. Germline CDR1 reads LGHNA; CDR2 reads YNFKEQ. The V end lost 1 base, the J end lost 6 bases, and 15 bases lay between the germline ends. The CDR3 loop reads CASSQVSGSGHGYTF. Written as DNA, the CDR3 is TGTGCCAGCAGCCAAGTGTCGGGCTCTGGCCATGGCTACACCTTC.

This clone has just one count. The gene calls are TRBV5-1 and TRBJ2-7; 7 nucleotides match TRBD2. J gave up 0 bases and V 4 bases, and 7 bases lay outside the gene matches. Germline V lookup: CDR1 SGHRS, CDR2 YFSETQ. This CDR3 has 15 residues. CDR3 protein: CASSPLAAYSYEQYF. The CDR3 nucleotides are TGCGCCAGCAGCCCGCTAGCGGCTTACTCCTACGAGCAGTACTTC.

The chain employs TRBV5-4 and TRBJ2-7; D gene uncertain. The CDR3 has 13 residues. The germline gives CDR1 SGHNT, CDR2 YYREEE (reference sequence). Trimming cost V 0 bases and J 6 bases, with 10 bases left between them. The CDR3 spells CASSLEAGLEQYF. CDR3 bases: TGTGCCAGCAGCTTGGAGGCAGGTCTCGAGCAGTACTTC. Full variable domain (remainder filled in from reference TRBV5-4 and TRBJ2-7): ETGVTQSPTHLIKTRGQQVTLRCSSQSGHNTVSWYQQALGQGPQFIFQYYREEENGRGNFPPRFSGLQFPNYSSELNVNALELDDSALYLCASSLEAGLEQYFGPGTRLTVT.

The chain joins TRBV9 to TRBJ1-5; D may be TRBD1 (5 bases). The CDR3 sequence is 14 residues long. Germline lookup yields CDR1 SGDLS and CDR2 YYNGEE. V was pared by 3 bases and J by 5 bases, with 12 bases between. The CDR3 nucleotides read TGTGCCAGCAGCGACGGGGGTGGGGATCAGCCCCAGCATTTT. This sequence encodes CASSDGGGDQPQHF. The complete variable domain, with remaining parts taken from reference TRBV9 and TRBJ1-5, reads DSGVTQTPKHLITATGQRVTLRCSPRSGDLSVYWYQQSLDQGLQFLIQYYNGEERAKGNILERFSAQQFPDLHSELNLSSLELGDSALYFCASSDGGGDQPQHFGDGTRLSIL.

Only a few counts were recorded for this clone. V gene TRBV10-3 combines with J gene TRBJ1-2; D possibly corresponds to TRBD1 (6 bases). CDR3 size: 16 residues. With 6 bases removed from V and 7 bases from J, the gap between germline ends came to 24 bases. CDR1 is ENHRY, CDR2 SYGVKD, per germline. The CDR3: CAIRPTQGFAAGGYTF. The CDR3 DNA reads TGTGCCATCAGGCCCACCCAGGGGTTCGCCGCTGGTGGCTACACCTTC.

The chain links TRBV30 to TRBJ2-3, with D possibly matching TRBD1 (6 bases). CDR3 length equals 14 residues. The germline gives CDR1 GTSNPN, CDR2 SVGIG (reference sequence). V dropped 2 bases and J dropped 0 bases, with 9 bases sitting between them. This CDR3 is CAWSMRGSTDTQYF. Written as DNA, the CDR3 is TGTGCCTGGAGTATGAGGGGGAGCACAGATACGCAGTATTTT.

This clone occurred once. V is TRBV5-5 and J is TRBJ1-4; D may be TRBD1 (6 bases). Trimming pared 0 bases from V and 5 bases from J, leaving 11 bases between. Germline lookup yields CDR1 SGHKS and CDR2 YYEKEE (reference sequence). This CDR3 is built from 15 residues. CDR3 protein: CASSLGGQRNEKLFF. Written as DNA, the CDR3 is TGTGCCAGCAGCTTGGGTGGACAGAGAAATGAAAAACTGTTTTTT.

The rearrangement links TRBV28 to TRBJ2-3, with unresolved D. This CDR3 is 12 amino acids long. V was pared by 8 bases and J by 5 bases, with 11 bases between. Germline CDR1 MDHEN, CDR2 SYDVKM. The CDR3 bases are TGTGCCAGCCGGTACTGGGGAGATACGCAGTATTTT. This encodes CASRYWGDTQYF.

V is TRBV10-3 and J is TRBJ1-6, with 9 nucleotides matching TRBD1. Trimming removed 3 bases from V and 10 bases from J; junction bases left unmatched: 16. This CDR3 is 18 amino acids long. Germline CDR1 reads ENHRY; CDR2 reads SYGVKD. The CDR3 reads CAISEFALGQGNQSPLHF. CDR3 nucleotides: TGTGCCATCAGTGAATTCGCTTTAGGACAGGGGAATCAATCACCCCTCCACTTT.

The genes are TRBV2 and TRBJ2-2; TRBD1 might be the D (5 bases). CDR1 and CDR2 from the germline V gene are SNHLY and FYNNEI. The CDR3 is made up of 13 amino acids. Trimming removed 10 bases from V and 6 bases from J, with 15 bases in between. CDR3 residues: CATILQVAGELFF. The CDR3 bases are TGTGCCACCATACTACAGGTCGCCGGGGAGCTGTTTTTT.

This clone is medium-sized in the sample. The CDR3 loop reads CASSTDRATNEKLFF. CDR3 DNA: TGTGCCAGCAGCACGGACAGAGCAACTAATGAAAAACTGTTTTTT. The V and J genes are TRBV5-4 and TRBJ1-4; D possibly corresponds to TRBD1 (6 bases). Trimming left V 4 bases short and J 0 bases short, with 10 bases between. The CDR3 contains 15 residues. Germline V CDR1 and CDR2: SGHNT, YYREEE (reference sequence).

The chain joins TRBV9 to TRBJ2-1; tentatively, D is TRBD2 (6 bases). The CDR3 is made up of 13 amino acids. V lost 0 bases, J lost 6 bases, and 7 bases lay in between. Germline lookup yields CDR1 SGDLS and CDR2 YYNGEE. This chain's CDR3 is CASSVGRANEQFF. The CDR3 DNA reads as TGTGCCAGCAGCGTAGGGAGGGCCAATGAGCAGTTCTTC. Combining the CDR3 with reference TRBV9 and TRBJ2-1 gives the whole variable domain DSGVTQTPKHLITATGQRVTLRCSPRSGDLSVYWYQQSLDQGLQFLIQYYNGEERAKGNILERFSAQQFPDLHSELNLSSLELGDSALYFCASSVGRANEQFFGPGTRLTVL.

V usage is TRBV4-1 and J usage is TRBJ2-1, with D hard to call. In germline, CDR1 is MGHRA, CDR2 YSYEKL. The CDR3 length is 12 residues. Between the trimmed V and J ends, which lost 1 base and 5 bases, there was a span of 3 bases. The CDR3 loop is CASSQADNEQFF. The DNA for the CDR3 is TGCGCCAGCAGCCAAGCGGACAATGAGCAGTTCTTC.

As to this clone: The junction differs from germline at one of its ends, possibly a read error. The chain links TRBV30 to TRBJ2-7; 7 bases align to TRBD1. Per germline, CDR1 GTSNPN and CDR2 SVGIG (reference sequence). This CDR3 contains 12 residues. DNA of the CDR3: TGTGCCTGGAGTGTAATTCAGGGCAGGGGGAACTTC. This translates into CAWSVIQGRGNF.

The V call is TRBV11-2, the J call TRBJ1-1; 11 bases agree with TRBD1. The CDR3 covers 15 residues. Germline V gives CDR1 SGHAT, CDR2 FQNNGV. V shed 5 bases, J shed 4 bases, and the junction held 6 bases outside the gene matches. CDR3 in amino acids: CASSAWTGGVTEAFF. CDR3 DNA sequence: TGTGCCAGCAGCGCCTGGACAGGGGGCGTCACTGAAGCTTTCTTT.

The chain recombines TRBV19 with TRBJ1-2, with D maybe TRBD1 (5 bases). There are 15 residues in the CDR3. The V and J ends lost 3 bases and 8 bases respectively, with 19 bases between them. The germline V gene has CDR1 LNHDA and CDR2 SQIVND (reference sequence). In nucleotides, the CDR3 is TGTGCCAGTAGTATCCCCGCACACCCGACAGACGGCTACACCTTC. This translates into CASSIPAHPTDGYTF.

CDR3 loop: CASSFGTATHNEQFF. The CDR3 DNA follows: TGTGCCAGCAGTTTCGGGACAGCCACCCACAATGAGCAGTTCTTC. The J gene is TRBJ2-1, the V gene TRBV27; 7 bases are a match to TRBD1. V was clipped by 3 bases and J by 5 bases; unmatched bases: 7. The germline V gene encodes CDR1 MNHEY and CDR2 SMNVEV (reference sequence). The CDR3 has 15 residues.

CDR3 sequence reads: CASRGDRGPYGYTF. The CDR3 DNA reads TGTGCCAGCAGGGGGGACAGGGGGCCCTATGGCTACACCTTC. The chain has TRBV6-5 and TRBJ1-2; 12 bases align to TRBD1. Germline V gives CDR1 MNHEY, CDR2 SVGAGI. V lost 6 bases to trimming and J lost 4 bases; unmatched junction nucleotides: 3. This CDR3 has 14 amino acids.

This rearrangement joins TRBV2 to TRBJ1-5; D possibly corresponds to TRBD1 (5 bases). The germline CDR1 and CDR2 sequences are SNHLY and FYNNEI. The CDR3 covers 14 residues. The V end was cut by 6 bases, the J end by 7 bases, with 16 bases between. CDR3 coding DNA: TGTGCCAGCAGGACTGTGGGGGGGTCCCAGCCCCAGCATTTT. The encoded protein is CASRTVGGSQPQHF.

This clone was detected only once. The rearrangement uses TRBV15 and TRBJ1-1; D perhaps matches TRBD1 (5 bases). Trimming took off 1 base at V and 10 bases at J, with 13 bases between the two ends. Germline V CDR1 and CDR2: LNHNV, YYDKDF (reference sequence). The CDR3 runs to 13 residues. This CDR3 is CATSRGGALGAFF. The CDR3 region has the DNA TGTGCCACCAGCAGAGGAGGGGCCTTGGGAGCTTTCTTT. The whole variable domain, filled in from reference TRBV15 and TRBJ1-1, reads DAMVIQNPRYQVTQFGKPVTLSCSQTLNHNVMYWYQQKSSQAPKLLFHYYDKDFNNEADTPDNFQSRRPNTSFCFLDIRSPGLGDTAMYLCATSRGGALGAFFGQGTRLTVV.

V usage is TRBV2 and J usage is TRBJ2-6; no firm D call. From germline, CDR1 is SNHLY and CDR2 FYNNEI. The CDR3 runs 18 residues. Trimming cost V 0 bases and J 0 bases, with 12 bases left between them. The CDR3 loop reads CASSEALYTYSGANVLTF. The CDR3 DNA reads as TGTGCCAGCAGTGAAGCGCTTTATACCTACTCTGGGGCCAACGTCCTGACTTTC.

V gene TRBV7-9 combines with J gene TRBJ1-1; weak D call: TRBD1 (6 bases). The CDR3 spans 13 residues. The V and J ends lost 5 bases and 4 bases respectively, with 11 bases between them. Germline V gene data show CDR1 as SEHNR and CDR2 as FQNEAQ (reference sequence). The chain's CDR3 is CASSLTGSTEAFF. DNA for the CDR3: TGTGCCAGCAGCCTTACAGGGTCCACTGAAGCTTTCTTT.

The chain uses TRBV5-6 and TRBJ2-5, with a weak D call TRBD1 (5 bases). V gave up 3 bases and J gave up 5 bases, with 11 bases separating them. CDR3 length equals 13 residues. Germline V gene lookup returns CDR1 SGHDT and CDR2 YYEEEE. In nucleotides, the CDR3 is TGTGCCAGCAGCTCTCAGGGTCCGGAGACCCAGTACTTC. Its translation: CASSSQGPETQYF.

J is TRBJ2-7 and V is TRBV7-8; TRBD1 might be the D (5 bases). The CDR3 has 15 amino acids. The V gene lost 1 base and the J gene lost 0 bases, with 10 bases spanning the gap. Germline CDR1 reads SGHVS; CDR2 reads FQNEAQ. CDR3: CASSLEVQGSYEQYF. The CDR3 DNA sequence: TGTGCCAGCAGCTTAGAGGTCCAGGGCTCCTACGAGCAGTACTTC.

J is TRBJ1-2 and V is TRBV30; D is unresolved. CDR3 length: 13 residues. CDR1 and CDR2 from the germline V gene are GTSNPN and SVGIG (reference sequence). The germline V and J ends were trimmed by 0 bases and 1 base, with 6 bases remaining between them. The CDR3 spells CAWSVTVNYGYTF. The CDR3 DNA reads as TGTGCCTGGAGTGTAACGGTTAACTATGGCTACACCTTC.

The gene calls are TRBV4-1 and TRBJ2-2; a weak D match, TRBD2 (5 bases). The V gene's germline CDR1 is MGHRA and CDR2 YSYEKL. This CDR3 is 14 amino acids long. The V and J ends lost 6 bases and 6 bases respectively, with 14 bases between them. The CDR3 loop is CASSSAAPSGELFF. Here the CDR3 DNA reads TGCGCCAGCAGTAGCGCGGCACCCTCCGGGGAGCTGTTTTTT.

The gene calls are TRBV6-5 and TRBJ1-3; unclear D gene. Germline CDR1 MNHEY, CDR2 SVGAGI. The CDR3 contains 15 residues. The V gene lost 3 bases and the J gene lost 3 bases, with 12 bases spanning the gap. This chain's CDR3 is CASSYSSVYGNTIYF. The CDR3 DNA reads TGTGCCAGCAGTTATAGCTCAGTTTATGGAAACACCATATATTTT.

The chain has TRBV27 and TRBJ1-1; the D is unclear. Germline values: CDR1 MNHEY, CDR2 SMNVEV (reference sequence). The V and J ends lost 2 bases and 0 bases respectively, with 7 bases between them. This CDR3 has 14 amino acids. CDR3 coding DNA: TGTGCCAGCAGTTTAGGAGGCCTGAACACTGAAGCTTTCTTT. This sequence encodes CASSLGGLNTEAFF.

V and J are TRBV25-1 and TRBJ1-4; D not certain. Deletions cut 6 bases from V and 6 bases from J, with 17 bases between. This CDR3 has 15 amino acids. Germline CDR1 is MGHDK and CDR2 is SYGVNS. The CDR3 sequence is CASSPSPNLDEKLFF. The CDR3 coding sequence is TGTGCCAGCAGCCCCTCGCCCAACTTGGATGAAAAACTGTTTTTT.

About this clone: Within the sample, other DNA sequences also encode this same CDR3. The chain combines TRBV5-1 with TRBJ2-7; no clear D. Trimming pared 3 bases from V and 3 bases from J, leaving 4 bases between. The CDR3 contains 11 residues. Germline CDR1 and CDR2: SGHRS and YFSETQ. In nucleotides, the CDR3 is TGCGCCAGCAGCTCGAACTACGAGCAGTACTTC. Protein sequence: CASSSNYEQYF.